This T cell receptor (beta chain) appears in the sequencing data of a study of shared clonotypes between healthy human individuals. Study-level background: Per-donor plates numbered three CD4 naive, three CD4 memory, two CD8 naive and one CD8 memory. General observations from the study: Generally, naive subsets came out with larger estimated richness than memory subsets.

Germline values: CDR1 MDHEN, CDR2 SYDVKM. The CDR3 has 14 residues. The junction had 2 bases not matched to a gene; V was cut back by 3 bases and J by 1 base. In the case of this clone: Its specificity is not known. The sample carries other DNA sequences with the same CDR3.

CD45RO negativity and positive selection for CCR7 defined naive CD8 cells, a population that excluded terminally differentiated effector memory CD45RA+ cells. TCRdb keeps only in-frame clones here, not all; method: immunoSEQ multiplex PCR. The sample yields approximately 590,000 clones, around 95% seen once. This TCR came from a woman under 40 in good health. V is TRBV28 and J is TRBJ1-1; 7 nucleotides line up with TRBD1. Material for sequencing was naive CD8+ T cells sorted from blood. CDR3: CASSFTGANTEAFF. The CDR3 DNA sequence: TGTGCCAGCAGTTTTACAGGGGCGAACACTGAAGCTTTCTTT.